This entry lists 25 T cell receptor beta chains sequenced from one sample in a study of graft-versus-host responses after intestinal transplantation. Repertoires were generated with immunoSEQ multiplex PCR, while TCRdb's copy carries only in-frame clones and drops some. The table shows under 150,000 clones, with 90% occurring only once. These receptors' antigens are unknown. The starting material was unstimulated CD4+ T cells sorted from spleen or lymph node cells, obtained before intestinal transplant. The receptor source for this set is a human donor who received an intestinal transplant.

This clone has just a few counts. The genes are TRBV2 and TRBJ1-4; D uncertain. Trimming took 9 bases from V and 0 from J, leaving 11 bases between them. The CDR3 extends over 14 amino acids. In germline, CDR1 is SNHLY, CDR2 FYNNEI. CDR3: CASTPSATNEKLFF. The CDR3, as DNA: TGTGCCAGTACACCATCTGCAACTAATGAAAAACTGTTTTTT.

The rearrangement uses TRBV5-1 and TRBJ2-1; D is perhaps TRBD1 (6 bases). CDR3 size: 18 residues. Per germline, CDR1 SGHRS and CDR2 YFSETQ. V was pared by 1 base and J by 0 bases, with 17 bases between. CDR3: CASSLPPPDRSSYNEQFF. The DNA for the CDR3 is TGCGCCAGCAGCTTGCCCCCCCCAGACAGGAGCTCCTACAATGAGCAGTTCTTC.

This clone appeared a single time. The DNA of the CDR3 is TGTGCCAGCAGTCGGACGTTGGCCACAGGGACCGGAAACACCATATATTTT. This translates into CASSRTLATGTGNTIYF. The rearrangement links TRBV28 to TRBJ1-3; a possible D gene is TRBD1 (6 bases). The CDR3 loop spans 17 amino acids. Germline CDR1 reads MDHEN; CDR2 reads SYDVKM. Trimming took off 5 bases at V and 4 bases at J, with 21 bases between the two ends.

J is TRBJ1-2 and V is TRBV11-2, with unresolved D. The CDR3 contains 15 residues. Trimming left V 0 bases short and J 2 bases short, with 10 bases between. Looked up from germline, CDR1 is SGHAT and CDR2 is FQNNGV. The CDR3, as DNA: TGTGCCAGCAGCTTAGATAGCTGGCAGAACTATGGCTACACCTTC. It translates to CASSLDSWQNYGYTF.

J is TRBJ1-5 and V is TRBV5-5; TRBD1 agrees at 7 bases. Germline-derived CDR1 and CDR2 are SGHKS and YYEKEE (reference sequence). With V trimmed by 1 base and J by 2 bases, 0 bases remained unmatched. The CDR3 loop spans 14 amino acids. In DNA form, the CDR3 reads TGTGCCAGCAGCTTGACAGGGGGCAATCAGCCCCAGCATTTT. Translation: CASSLTGGNQPQHF.

The chain combines TRBV5-1 with TRBJ1-4, with D unresolved. The CDR3 length is 13 residues. Trimming left V 0 bases short and J 2 bases short, with 2 bases between. Germline V gene lookup returns CDR1 SGHRS and CDR2 YFSETQ. The CDR3 is CASSLATNEKLFF. CDR3 nucleotides: TGCGCCAGCAGCTTGGCGACTAATGAAAAACTGTTTTTT.

The chain carries TRBV6-1 and TRBJ1-5, with a tentative D call TRBD1 (5 bases). Germline CDR1 is MNHNS and CDR2 is SASEGT. The V and J ends lost 5 bases and 0 bases respectively, with 11 bases between them. The CDR3 is 15 amino acids. The CDR3 DNA sequence: TGTGCCAGCAGTAGGGACTTTGATAGCAATCAGCCCCAGCATTTT. Protein: CASSRDFDSNQPQHF.

This sequence joins TRBV6-1 and TRBJ1-5; TRBD1 agrees at 8 bases. With V trimmed by 1 base and J by 6 bases, 5 bases remained unmatched. The length of the CDR3 is 15 residues. Germline V CDR1 and CDR2: MNHNS, SASEGT. The CDR3 here is CASSEGQGARQPQHF. Here the CDR3 DNA reads TGTGCCAGCAGTGAAGGGCAGGGGGCCCGTCAGCCCCAGCATTTT.

The chain joins TRBV6-6 to TRBJ1-1; D is uncertain. Trimming took 6 bases from V and 0 from J, leaving 11 bases between them. The CDR3 is 14 amino acids. Germline V gene data show CDR1 as MNHNY and CDR2 as SVGAGI (reference sequence). The CDR3 nucleotides read TGTGCCAGCAGCGAACCTAGGCTGAACACTGAAGCTTTCTTT. It translates to CASSEPRLNTEAFF.

The V gene is TRBV7-5, the J gene TRBJ1-1. TRBV7-5 is tagged as a pseudogene. The CDR3 is 14 residues long. The CDR3 sequence is CVRSPGGRDTEAFF. CDR3 in DNA: TGTGTCAGAAGCCCAGGCGGGCGGGACACTGAAGCTTTCTTT.

This rearrangement joins TRBV4-3 to TRBJ2-7, with a weak D call TRBD2 (6 bases). CDR1 and CDR2 from the germline V gene are LGHNA and YSLEER. The CDR3 length is 14 residues. V lost 1 base and J 2 bases, leaving 9 bases between the germline ends. CDR3 protein: CASSQGRGPYEQYF. The CDR3 nucleotides read TGCGCCAGCAGCCAAGGGCGGGGCCCCTACGAGCAGTACTTC.

This chain joins TRBV9 and TRBJ2-2; the match to TRBD2 covers 8 bases. This CDR3 region has 15 residues. Unmatched junction bases numbered 2, after V lost 0 bases and J lost 4 bases. The germline CDR1 and CDR2 sequences are SGDLS and YYNGEE. In nucleotides, the CDR3 is TGTGCCAGCAGCGTAGTCGGGGGGGCCACCGGGGAGCTGTTTTTT. As protein: CASSVVGGATGELFF.

This clone showed up just a few times. The gene calls are TRBV19 and TRBJ1-1; 10 bases line up with TRBD1. The CDR3 has 17 residues. V was clipped by 7 bases and J by 1 base; unmatched bases: 12. Germline loops: CDR1 LNHDA, CDR2 SQIVND (reference sequence). DNA of the CDR3: TGTGCCAGTACCGGGACAGGGGCAGGTTTTAGGAACACTGAAGCTTTCTTT. Its protein is CASTGTGAGFRNTEAFF.

J is TRBJ1-1 and V is TRBV28; D might be TRBD1 (5 bases). CDR3 size: 13 residues. In germline, CDR1 is MDHEN, CDR2 SYDVKM. Trimming removed 5 bases from V and 5 bases from J, with 12 bases in between. The CDR3 nucleotides are TGTGCCAGCAGTCAACAGGAGGGGACTGAAGCTTTCTTT. This sequence encodes CASSQQEGTEAFF. The whole variable domain, filled in from reference TRBV28 and TRBJ1-1, reads DVKVTQSSRYLVKRTGEKVFLECVQDMDHENMFWYRQDPGLGLRLIYFSYDVKMKEKGDIPEGYSVSREKKERFSLILESASTNQTSMYLCASSQQEGTEAFFGQGTRLTVV.

The CDR3: CASSLGPGQNYGYTF. The CDR3 nucleotides are TGTGCCAGCAGCTTAGGACCGGGACAGAACTATGGCTACACCTTC. The gene calls are TRBV7-2 and TRBJ1-2; TRBD1 agrees at 7 bases. Germline V CDR1 and CDR2: SGHTA, FQGNSA. V gave up 1 base and J gave up 2 bases; unmatched junction bases: 4. The CDR3 has 15 residues.

A note on this clone: Other DNA sequences within the sample encode an identical CDR3. The chain is built from TRBV7-9 and TRBJ1-2; no definite D call. Trimming shortened V by 1 base and J by 8 bases, and 8 bases separated the two germline ends. This CDR3 contains 12 residues. Germline V lookup: CDR1 SEHNR, CDR2 FQNEAQ (reference sequence). The CDR3 protein is CASSLGGYGYTF. The CDR3 DNA reads as TGTGCCAGCAGCTTAGGAGGGTACGGCTACACCTTC.

The gene calls are TRBV30 and TRBJ1-2; 10 bases align to TRBD1. The CDR3 is 13 amino acids. Germline CDR1 GTSNPN, CDR2 SVGIG (reference sequence). This CDR3 is CAFRDRGVGGYTF. CDR3 DNA: TGTGCTTTCCGGGACAGGGGTGTCGGGGGCTACACCTTC.

The V call is TRBV9, the J call TRBJ1-2; no definite D call. CDR3 length: 17 residues. The germline V and J ends were trimmed by 0 bases and 0 bases, with 15 bases remaining between them. Germline CDR1 reads SGDLS; CDR2 reads YYNGEE. The DNA of the CDR3 is TGTGCCAGCAGCGTAGGTGTGTCCCCCCGGTCTAACTATGGCTACACCTTC. Translation: CASSVGVSPRSNYGYTF.

The gene calls are TRBV5-4 and TRBJ2-1; possible D gene TRBD2, 5 bases. V lost 4 bases, J lost 2 bases, and 16 bases lay in between. Germline CDR1 SGHNT, CDR2 YYREEE (reference sequence). The CDR3 runs 16 residues. CDR3 bases: TGTGCCAGCAGCAATAATGGACCTAGCCCCTACAATGAGCAGTTCTTC. Encoded protein: CASSNNGPSPYNEQFF.

The chain carries TRBV19 and TRBJ1-2; no clear D. This CDR3 spans 13 amino acids. The germline V and J ends were trimmed by 2 bases and 0 bases, with 4 bases remaining between them. Germline V gene lookup returns CDR1 LNHDA and CDR2 SQIVND (reference sequence). Written as DNA, the CDR3 is TGTGCCAGTAGTATAACAACTAACTATGGCTACACCTTC. This codes for CASSITTNYGYTF.

The genes are TRBV7-9 and TRBJ2-5; TRBD1 agrees at 9 bases. The junction had 3 bases not matched to a gene; V was cut back by 3 bases and J by 4 bases. The CDR3 has 14 amino acids. Per germline, CDR1 SEHNR and CDR2 FQNEAQ (reference sequence). As DNA, the CDR3 is TGTGCCAGCAGCTTGGACAGGGGCCCAGAGACCCAGTACTTC. Protein: CASSLDRGPETQYF.

The chain links TRBV2 to TRBJ2-5; 8 positions agree with TRBD2. J lost 0 bases, V lost 8 bases, and 5 bases had no gene match. CDR3 size: 14 residues. Germline CDR1 SNHLY, CDR2 FYNNEI. The CDR3 nucleotides read TGTGCCAGCGGAGCTAGCGGGTACCAAGAGACCCAGTACTTC. This encodes CASGASGYQETQYF.

V and J are TRBV28 and TRBJ1-2; 9 bases match TRBD1. The ends lost 5 bases at V and 8 bases at J; junction bases unmatched: 6. Germline loops: CDR1 MDHEN, CDR2 SYDVKM. CDR3 size: 13 residues. The DNA of the CDR3 is TGTGCCAGCAGTCCACAGGGGGCGGGCGGCTACACCTTC. Its translation is CASSPQGAGGYTF.

The CDR3 is CAIRRTSGLYEQYF. DNA for the CDR3: TGTGCCATCAGAAGGACTAGCGGTCTCTACGAGCAGTACTTC. The chain uses TRBV10-3 and TRBJ2-7; 10 bases line up with TRBD2. This CDR3 comprises 14 residues. Germline CDR1 reads ENHRY; CDR2 reads SYGVKD. Trimming at V came to 6 bases and at J to 3 bases, leaving 5 bases not matched to a gene.

This chain joins TRBV7-9 and TRBJ1-2; 8 nucleotides match TRBD1. V lost 6 bases, J lost 6 bases, and 3 bases stayed unmatched. This CDR3 has 12 residues. CDR1 is SEHNR and CDR2 is FQNEAQ in the germline V gene (reference sequence). The DNA for the CDR3 is TGTGCCAGCAGTCGGACAGGGAATGGCTACACCTTC. It is translated as CASSRTGNGYTF.